This T cell receptor beta chain was identified during a study of shared clonotypes between healthy human individuals. Background on the study: Each donor's CD8 memory used one plate, CD8 naive two, each CD4 subset three.

Profiling relied on immunoSEQ multiplex PCR, and the TCRdb table lists in-frame clones only, not all of them. The sample includes roughly 1.5 million clones, 98% of them seen just once. Worth noting for this clone: Its antigen is unknown.

Study results and caveats: Compared with clonotypes that all four donors shared, non-shared clonotypes had lower generation probabilities.

V was clipped by 5 bases and J by 9 bases; unmatched bases: 5. Per the germline V gene, CDR1 is LNHDA and CDR2 is SQIVND (reference sequence). The CDR3 runs to 14 residues. Every one of the donors was a Caucasian adult that lived in Nashville, Tennessee. In the CD4+ fraction, cells were divided into CD45RA+ naive and CD45RA-negative memory subsets. The specimen was naive CD4+ T cells sorted from blood. The subset here: CD45RA+ positively selected. The TCR originated in a man younger than 45 in good health. V usage is TRBV19 and J usage is TRBJ2-1, with 12 positions matching TRBD1. The CDR3 sequence is CASSPGQGAGEQFF. In DNA form, the CDR3 reads TGTGCCAGTAGTCCGGGACAGGGGGCAGGTGAGCAGTTCTTC.